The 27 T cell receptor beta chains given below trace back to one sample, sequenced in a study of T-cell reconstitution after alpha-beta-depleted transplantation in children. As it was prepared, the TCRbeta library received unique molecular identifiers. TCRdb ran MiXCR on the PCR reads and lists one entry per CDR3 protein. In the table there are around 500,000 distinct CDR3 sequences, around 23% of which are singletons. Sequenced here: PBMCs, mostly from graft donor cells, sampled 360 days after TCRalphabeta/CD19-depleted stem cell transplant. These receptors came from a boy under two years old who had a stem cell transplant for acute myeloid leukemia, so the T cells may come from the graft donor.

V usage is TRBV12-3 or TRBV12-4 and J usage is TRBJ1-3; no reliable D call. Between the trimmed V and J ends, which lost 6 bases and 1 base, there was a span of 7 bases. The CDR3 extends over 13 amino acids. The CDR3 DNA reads TGTGCCAGCAGCGGGGTTTCTGGAAACACCATATATTTT. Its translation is CASSGVSGNTIYF.

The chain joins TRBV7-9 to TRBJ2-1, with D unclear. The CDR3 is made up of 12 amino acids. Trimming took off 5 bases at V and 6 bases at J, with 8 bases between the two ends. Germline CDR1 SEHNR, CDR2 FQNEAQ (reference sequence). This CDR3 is CASSRLSNEQFF. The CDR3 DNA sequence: TGTGCCAGCAGCCGCCTTAGCAATGAGCAGTTCTTC.

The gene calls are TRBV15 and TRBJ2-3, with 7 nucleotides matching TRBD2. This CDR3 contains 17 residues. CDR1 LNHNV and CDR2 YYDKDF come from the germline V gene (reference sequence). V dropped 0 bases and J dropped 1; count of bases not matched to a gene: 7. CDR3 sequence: CATSRDRAGDRTDTQYF. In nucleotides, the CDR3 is TGTGCCACCAGCAGAGATCGGGCGGGGGATCGCACAGATACGCAGTATTTT.

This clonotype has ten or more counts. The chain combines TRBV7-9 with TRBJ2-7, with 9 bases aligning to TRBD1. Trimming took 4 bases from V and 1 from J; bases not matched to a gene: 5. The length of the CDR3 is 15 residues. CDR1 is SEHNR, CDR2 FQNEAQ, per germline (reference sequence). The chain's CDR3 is CASSSGQGKSYEQYF. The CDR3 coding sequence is TGTGCCAGCAGCTCGGGACAGGGCAAATCCTACGAGCAGTACTTC. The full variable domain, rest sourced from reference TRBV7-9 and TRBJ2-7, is DTGVSQNPRHKITKRGQNVTFRCDPISEHNRLYWYRQTLGQGPEFLTYFQNEAQLEKSRLLSDRFSAERPKGSFSTLEIQRTEQGDSAMYLCASSSGQGKSYEQYFGPGTRLTVT.

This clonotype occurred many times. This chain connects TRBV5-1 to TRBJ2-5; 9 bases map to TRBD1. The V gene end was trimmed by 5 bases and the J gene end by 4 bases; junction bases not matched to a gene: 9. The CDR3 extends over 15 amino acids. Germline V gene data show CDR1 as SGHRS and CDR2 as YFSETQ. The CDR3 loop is CASSIPGQGRETQYF. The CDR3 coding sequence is TGCGCCAGCAGTATTCCGGGACAGGGAAGAGAGACCCAGTACTTC.

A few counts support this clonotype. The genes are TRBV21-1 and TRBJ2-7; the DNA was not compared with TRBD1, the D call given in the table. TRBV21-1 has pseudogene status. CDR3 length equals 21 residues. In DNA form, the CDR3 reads TGTGCCAGCAGCAAAGCGACCGGAAAGTCGAGAGGGGGCGCAGGTCCCTACGAGCAGTACTTC. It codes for CASSKATGKSRGGAGPYEQYF.

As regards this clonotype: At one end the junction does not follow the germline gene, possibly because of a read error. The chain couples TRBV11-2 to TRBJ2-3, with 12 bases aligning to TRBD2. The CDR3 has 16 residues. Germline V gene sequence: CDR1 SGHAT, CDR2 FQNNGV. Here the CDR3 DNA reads TGTGCCAGCAGCTTACGACTAGCGGGGGACACAGAAACGCAGTATTTT. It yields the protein CASSLRLAGDTETQYF.

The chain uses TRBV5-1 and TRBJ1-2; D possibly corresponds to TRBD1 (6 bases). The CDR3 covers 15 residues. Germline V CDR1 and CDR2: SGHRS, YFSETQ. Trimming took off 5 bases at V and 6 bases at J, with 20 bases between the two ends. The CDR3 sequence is CASRDSAPYDHGYTF. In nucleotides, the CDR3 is TGCGCCAGCAGGGACAGTGCGCCCTACGATCATGGCTACACCTTC. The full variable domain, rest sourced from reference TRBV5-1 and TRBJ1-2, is KAGVTQTPRYLIKTRGQQVTLSCSPISGHRSVSWYQQTPGQGLQFLFEYFSETQRNKGNFPGRFSGRQFSNSRSEMNVSTLELGDSALYLCASRDSAPYDHGYTFGSGTRLTVV.

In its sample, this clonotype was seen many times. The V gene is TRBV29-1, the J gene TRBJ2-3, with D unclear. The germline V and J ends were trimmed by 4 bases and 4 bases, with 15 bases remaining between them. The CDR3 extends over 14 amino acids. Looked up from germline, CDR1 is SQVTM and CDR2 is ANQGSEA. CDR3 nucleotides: TGCAGCGTTGTGAGCAAGAGAGTATCAGATACGCAGTATTTT. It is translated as CSVVSKRVSDTQYF.

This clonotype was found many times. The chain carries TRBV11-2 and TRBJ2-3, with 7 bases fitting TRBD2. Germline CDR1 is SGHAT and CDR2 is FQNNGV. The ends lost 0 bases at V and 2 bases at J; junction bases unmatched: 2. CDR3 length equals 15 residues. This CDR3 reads CASSLDGLVTDTQYF. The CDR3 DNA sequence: TGTGCCAGCAGCTTAGATGGACTAGTCACAGATACGCAGTATTTT.

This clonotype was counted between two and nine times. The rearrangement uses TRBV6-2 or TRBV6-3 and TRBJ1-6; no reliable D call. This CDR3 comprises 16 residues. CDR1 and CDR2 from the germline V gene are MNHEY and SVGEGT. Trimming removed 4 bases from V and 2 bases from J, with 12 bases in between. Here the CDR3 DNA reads TGTGCCAGCAGTTCCTCCGCGGCACCCTATAATTCACCCCTCCACTTT. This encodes CASSSSAAPYNSPLHF.

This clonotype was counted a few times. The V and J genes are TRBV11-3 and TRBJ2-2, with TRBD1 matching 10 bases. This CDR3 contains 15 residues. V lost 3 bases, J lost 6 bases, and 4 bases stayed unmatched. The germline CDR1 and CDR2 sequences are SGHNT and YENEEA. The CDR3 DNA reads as TGTGCCAGCAGCTTGGGGACAGGGGTTCCCGGGGAGCTGTTTTTT. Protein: CASSLGTGVPGELFF.

CDR3 protein: CSARSGGKTEAFF. In DNA form, the CDR3 reads TGCAGTGCTAGGTCCGGGGGCAAAACTGAAGCTTTCTTT. This chain uses TRBV20-1 with TRBJ1-1, with D tentatively TRBD1 (6 bases). V was shortened by 3 bases and J by 5 bases, with 13 bases between the two germline ends. The CDR3 is 13 residues long. Germline lookup yields CDR1 DFQATT and CDR2 SNEGSKA (reference sequence).

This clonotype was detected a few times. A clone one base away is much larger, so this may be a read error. CDR3 sequence reads: CSVDGSYNEQFF. In DNA form, the CDR3 reads TGCAGCGTTGATGGCTCCTACAATGAGCAGTTCTTC. This chain links TRBV29-1 with TRBJ2-1; D is unresolved. The CDR3 runs to 12 residues. CDR1 SQVTM and CDR2 ANQGSEA come from the germline V gene. Trimming pared 3 bases from V and 0 bases from J, leaving 3 bases between.

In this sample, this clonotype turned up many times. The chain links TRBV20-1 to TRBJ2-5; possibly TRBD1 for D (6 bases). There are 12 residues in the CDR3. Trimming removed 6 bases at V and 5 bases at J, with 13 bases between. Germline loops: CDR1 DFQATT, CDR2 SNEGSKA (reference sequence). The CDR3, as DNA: TGCAGTGCCCTGGCAGGGGAGGAGACCCAGTACTTC. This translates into CSALAGEETQYF.

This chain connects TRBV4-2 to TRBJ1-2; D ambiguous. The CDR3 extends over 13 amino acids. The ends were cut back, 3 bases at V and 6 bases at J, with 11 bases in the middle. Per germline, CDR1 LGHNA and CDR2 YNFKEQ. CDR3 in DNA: TGTGCCAGCAGCCACCCCGTAGCGGATGGCTACACCTTC. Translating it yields CASSHPVADGYTF.

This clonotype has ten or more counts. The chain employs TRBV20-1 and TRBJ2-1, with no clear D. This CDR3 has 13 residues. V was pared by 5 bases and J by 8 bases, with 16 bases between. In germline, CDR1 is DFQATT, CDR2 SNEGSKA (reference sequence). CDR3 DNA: TGCAGTGCTCTACCGTTCCTAGGCTATGAGCAGTTCTTC. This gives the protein CSALPFLGYEQFF.

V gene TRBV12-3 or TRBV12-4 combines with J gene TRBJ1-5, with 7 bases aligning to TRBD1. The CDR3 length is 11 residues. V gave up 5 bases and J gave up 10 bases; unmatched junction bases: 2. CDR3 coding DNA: TGTGCCAGCAGTAGGACAGGCCCCCAGCATTTT. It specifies CASSRTGPQHF.

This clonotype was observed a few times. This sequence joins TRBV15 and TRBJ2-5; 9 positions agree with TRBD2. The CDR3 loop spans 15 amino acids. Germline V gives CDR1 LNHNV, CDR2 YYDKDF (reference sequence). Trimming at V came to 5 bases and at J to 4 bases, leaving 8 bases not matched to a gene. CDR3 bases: TGTGCCACCAGCGGTTTGACTAGCGGACCAGAGACCCAGTACTTC. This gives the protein CATSGLTSGPETQYF.

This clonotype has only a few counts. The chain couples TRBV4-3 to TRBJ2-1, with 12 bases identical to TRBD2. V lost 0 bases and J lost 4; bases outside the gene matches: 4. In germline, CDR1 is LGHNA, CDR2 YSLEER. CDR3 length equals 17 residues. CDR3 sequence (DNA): TGCGCCAGCAGCCAAGAACCTAGCGGGGGGGTTTACAATGAGCAGTTCTTC. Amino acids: CASSQEPSGGVYNEQFF.

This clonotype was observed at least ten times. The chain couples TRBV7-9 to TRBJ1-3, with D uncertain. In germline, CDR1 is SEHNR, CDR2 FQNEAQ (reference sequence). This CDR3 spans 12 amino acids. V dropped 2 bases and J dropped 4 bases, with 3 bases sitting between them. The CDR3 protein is CASSLPGNTIYF. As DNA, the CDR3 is TGTGCCAGCAGCTTACCCGGAAACACCATATATTTT.

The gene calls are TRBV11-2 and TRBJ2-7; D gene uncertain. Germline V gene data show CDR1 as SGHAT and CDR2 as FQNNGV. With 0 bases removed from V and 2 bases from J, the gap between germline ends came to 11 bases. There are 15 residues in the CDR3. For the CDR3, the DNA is TGTGCCAGCAGCTTAGATCGGCAGGCCCCCTACGAGCAGTACTTC. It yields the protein CASSLDRQAPYEQYF.

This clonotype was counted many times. In DNA, the CDR3 is TGTGCCAGCAGCAGCGACTGTGGGGGTCGCGAGCAGTACTTC. As protein: CASSSDCGGREQYF. The chain uses TRBV21-1 and TRBJ2-7; TRBD1 reflects the table's D call only, with no check against the DNA. TRBV21-1 is a pseudogene. The CDR3 is 14 amino acids.

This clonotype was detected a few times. The CDR3 is CASSTLILASETQYF. CDR3 nucleotides: TGTGCCAGCAGTACACTTATCCTAGCCAGCGAGACCCAGTACTTC. This chain joins TRBV6-1 and TRBJ2-5, with D perhaps matching TRBD2 (5 bases). Trimming removed 5 bases at V and 5 bases at J, with 18 bases between. The germline CDR1 and CDR2 sequences are MNHNS and SASEGT. The CDR3 has 15 residues.

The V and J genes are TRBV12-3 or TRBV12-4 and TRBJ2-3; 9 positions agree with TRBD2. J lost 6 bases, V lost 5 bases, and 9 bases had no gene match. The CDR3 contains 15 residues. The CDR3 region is CASSKGLALADTQYF. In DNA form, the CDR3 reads TGTGCCAGCAGTAAGGGACTAGCCCTCGCGGATACGCAGTATTTT.

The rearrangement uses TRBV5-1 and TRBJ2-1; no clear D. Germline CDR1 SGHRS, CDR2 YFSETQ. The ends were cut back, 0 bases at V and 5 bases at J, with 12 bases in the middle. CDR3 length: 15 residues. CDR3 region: CASSLVPRSNNEQFF. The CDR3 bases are TGCGCCAGCAGCTTGGTCCCCCGGTCGAACAATGAGCAGTTCTTC.

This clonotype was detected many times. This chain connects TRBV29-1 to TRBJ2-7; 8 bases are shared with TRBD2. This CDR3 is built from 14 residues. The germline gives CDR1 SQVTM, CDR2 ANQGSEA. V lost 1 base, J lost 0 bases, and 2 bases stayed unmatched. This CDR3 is CSVEVRGDSYEQYF. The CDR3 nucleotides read TGCAGCGTTGAAGTGCGGGGGGACTCCTACGAGCAGTACTTC.